This T cell receptor beta chain derives from a study of T cell repertoires in cytomegalovirus infection. Study-level background: HLA-B-restricted CMV epitopes that are well studied were used alongside recently identified HLA-C-restricted ones. Based on public TCR beta signatures, there were indications of CMV infection and of a matching HLA type.

Each CDR3 protein gets one entry after TCRdb re-called the reads with MiXCR. Here the sample spans approximately 340,000 distinct CDR3 sequences, approximately 32% being singletons. Comment on this clonotype: Its specificity is not known.

The CDR3 has 14 amino acids. Per the germline V gene, CDR1 is MNHEY and CDR2 is SMNVEV (reference sequence). The germline V and J ends were trimmed by 6 bases and 4 bases, with 13 bases remaining between them. Study outcomes and limitations: The ex vivo response was dominated by HLA-C-restricted CMV-specific TCR beta clonotypes. Summed frequency of public TCR beta families distinguished CMV carriers with the relevant HLA.

The chain joins TRBV27 to TRBJ1-5, with D maybe TRBD1 (5 bases). This TCR was sampled from a human donor in good health (CMV status not recorded). Some clones in this sample may be carry-over from other donors' samples. Source: cultured PBMCs, taken from culture after CMV antigen stimulation. CDR3 loop: CASSHEGRNQPQHF. Here the CDR3 DNA reads TGTGCCAGCAGCCACGAGGGGAGGAATCAGCCCCAGCATTTT.